The TCR beta chain described here comes from a study of neoadjuvant nivolumab and ipilimumab in lung cancer. Broader study findings: Only a small number of samples underwent TCR sequencing. Compared with tumor-adjacent uninvolved lung, resected tumors showed greater richness and clonality.

The CDR3 consists of 16 residues. CDR1 and CDR2 from the germline V gene are SGHDN and FVKESK. V lost 1 base and J lost 5; bases outside the gene matches: 10. Data came from immunoSEQ multiplex PCR; TCRdb stores just in-frame clones and leaves some out. The sample contains 25,000 to 30,000 clones, approximately 85% of which appear only once. A word on this clone: What it binds is not known.

This chain joins TRBV14 and TRBJ2-5; 7 nucleotides match TRBD1. This receptor was obtained from an adult with non-small cell lung cancer. The material sequenced was tumor tissue, taken after neoadjuvant nivolumab, alone or with ipilimumab, at or shortly before surgery. CDR3 amino acids: CASSQVGQGVTETQYF. The DNA for the CDR3 is TGTGCCAGCAGCCAAGTAGGGCAGGGGGTCACGGAGACCCAGTACTTC. Complete variable domain (other parts from reference TRBV14 and TRBJ2-5): EAGVTQFPSHSVIEKGQTVTLRCDPISGHDNLYWYRRVMGKEIKFLLHFVKESKQDESGMPNNRFLAERTGGTYSTLKVQPAELEDSGVYFCASSQVGQGVTETQYFGPGTRLLVL.